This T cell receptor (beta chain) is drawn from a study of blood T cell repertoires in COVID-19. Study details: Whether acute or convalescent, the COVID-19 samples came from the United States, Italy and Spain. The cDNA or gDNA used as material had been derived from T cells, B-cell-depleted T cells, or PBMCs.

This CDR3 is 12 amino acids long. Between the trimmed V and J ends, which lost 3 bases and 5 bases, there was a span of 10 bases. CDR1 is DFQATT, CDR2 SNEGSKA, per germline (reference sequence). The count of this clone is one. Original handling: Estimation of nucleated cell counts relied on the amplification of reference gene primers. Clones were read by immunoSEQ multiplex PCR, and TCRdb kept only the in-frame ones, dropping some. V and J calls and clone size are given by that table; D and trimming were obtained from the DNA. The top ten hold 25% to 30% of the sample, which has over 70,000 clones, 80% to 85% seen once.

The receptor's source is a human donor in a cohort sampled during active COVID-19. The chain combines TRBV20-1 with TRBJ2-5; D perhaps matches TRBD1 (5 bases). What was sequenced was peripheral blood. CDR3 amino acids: CSASRTPETQYF. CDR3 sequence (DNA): TGCAGTGCTAGTAGGACACCCGAGACCCAGTACTTC.